These T cell receptor beta chains were read from a single sample in a study of cytomegalovirus exposure and HLA in healthy donors. The method was immunoSEQ multiplex PCR; TCRdb's version includes in-frame clones alone and lacks a portion of them. Among 140,000 to 150,000 clones, about two thirds were seen once, and the ten largest hold roughly 2.1%. The sample comprised PBMCs. These receptors came from a man aged 40-55 years in good health and CMV-seronegative. The CDR3 runs from the conserved cysteine through the conserved F or W. The order of the fields is CDR3 DNA, CDR3 protein, CDR3 length, D gene, clone size, V gene, J gene. D genes are given only for firm matches. Clone size is shown for a subset of rows, as once, few, many or a class of expanded clone.

TGTGCCATCAGTGAGTCGGTACAGGGCTACGAGCAGTACTTC	CAISESVQGYEQYF	14	NA	NA	TRBV10-3	TRBJ2-7
TGTGCCAGCAGCCCCCGACAGGGGGGAACTAATGAAAAACTGTTTTTT	CASSPRQGGTNEKLFF	16	TRBD1	NA	TRBV7-2	TRBJ1-4
TGTGCCAGCAGTCCGGGACTAGCGGGTATCCAAGAGACCCAGTACTTC	CASSPGLAGIQETQYF	16	TRBD2	NA	TRBV2	TRBJ2-5
TGTGCCAGCAGTTGGACAGATAAAGAGACCCAGTACTTC	CASSWTDKETQYF	13	NA	NA	TRBV2	TRBJ2-5
TGTGCCAGCAGAGAACCTACAGGGAGCACAGATACGCAGTATTTT	CASREPTGSTDTQYF	15	NA	NA	TRBV6-6	TRBJ2-3
TGTGCCAGTAGTATGAGCGGGGGGGCTGGTTCCTACGAGCAGTACTTC	CASSMSGGAGSYEQYF	16	TRBD2	NA	TRBV19	TRBJ2-7
TGTGCCATCAGCGAGTACGTAGCGGGGGGGCTCGATGAGCAGTTCTTC	CAISEYVAGGLDEQFF	16	TRBD2	NA	TRBV10-3	TRBJ2-1
TGCAGCGTTGATCCTAGCGGGAGAGAGACCCAGTACTTC	CSVDPSGRETQYF	13	TRBD2	few	TRBV29-1	TRBJ2-5
TGTGCCAGCAGTGACCCCTCGAGGACTAACTACGAGCAGTACTTC	CASSDPSRTNYEQYF	15	NA	few	TRBV2	TRBJ2-7
TGTGCCAGCAGTTTAAACCTCCGACAGCTTCTGTCCCTCCACTTT	CASSLNLRQLLSLHF	15	NA	NA	TRBV27	TRBJ1-6
TGTGCCAGCAGTCTGACAGGGTACTATGGCTACACCTTC	CASSLTGYYGYTF	13	TRBD1	NA	TRBV2	TRBJ1-2
TGTGCCAGCAGCTTCAGCGGGGGGGTAAGGAATGAGCAGTTCTTC	CASSFSGGVRNEQFF	15	TRBD2	NA	TRBV7-9	TRBJ2-1
TGTGCCATCAGTGAGTCGGGACAGGGCAATCAGCCCCAGCATTTT	CAISESGQGNQPQHF	15	TRBD1	NA	TRBV10-3	TRBJ1-5
TGTGCCATCACTAGGGACAGCCGTTCTGGGACCCAGTACTTC	CAITRDSRSGTQYF	14	TRBD1	NA	TRBV10-3	TRBJ2-5
TGTGCCAGCAGCTTGGGGGGGGATGAGCAGTTCTTC	CASSLGGDEQFF	12	NA	few	TRBV5-4	TRBJ2-1
TGCGCCAGCAGCTTCGATCAGAATTCACCCCTCCACTTT	CASSFDQNSPLHF	13	NA	NA	TRBV5-1	TRBJ1-6
TGTGCCAGCAGCTTCGGGATAGGCGACGAGCAGTACTTC	CASSFGIGDEQYF	13	NA	few	TRBV7-9	TRBJ2-7
TGTGCCAGCAGCGTCGGGGGATCCTACAATGAGCAGTTCTTC	CASSVGGSYNEQFF	14	NA	once	TRBV9	TRBJ2-1
TGTGCCTGGAGACCCGGGTCTCACTCCTACGAGCAGTACTTC	CAWRPGSHSYEQYF	14	NA	NA	TRBV30	TRBJ2-7
TGCAGCGTTTGCCCCGGGTCGAACACTGAAGCTTTCTTT	CSVCPGSNTEAFF	13	NA	NA	TRBV29-1	TRBJ1-1
TGTGCCAGCAGTGTTGACAGGAGCTCAGATGAAAAACTGTTTTTT	CASSVDRSSDEKLFF	15	NA	few	TRBV2	TRBJ1-4
TGTGCCAGCAGTCAAGACAGGCGGGGAAAGCCGAAACTGTTTTTT	CASSQDRRGKPKLFF	15	NA	few	TRBV2	TRBJ1-4
TGTGCCAGCAGGAGATGGGGCTATTATAGCAATCAGCCCCAGCATTTT	CASRRWGYYSNQPQHF	16	NA	few	TRBV5-8	TRBJ1-5
TGTGCCAGCAGCCCCGCGACTAGCGGGACTAATGAGCAGTTCTTC	CASSPATSGTNEQFF	15	TRBD2	NA	TRBV7-2	TRBJ2-1
TGTGCCAGCAGCTTCGACTCTCTAAGGAGGGAGCAGTACTTC	CASSFDSLRREQYF	14	NA	once	TRBV5-4	TRBJ2-7